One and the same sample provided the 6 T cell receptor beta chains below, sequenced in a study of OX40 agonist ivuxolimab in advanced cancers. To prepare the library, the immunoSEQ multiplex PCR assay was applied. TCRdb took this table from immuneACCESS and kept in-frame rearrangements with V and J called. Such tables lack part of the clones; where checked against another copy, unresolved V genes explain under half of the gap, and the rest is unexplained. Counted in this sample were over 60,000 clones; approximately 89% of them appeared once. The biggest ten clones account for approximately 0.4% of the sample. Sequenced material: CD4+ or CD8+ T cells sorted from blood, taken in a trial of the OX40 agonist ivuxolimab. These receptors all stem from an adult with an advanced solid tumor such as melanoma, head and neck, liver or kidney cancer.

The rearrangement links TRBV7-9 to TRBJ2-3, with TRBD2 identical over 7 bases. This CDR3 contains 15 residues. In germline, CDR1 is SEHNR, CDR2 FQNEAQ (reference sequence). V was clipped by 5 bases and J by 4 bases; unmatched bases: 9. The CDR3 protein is CASSTSTSMADTQYF. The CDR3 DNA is TGTGCCAGCAGCACCTCGACTAGCATGGCAGATACGCAGTATTTT. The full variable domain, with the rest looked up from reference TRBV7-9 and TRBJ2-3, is DTGVSQNPRHKITKRGQNVTFRCDPISEHNRLYWYRQTLGQGPEFLTYFQNEAQLEKSRLLSDRFSAERPKGSFSTLEIQRTEQGDSAMYLCASSTSTSMADTQYFGPGTRLTVL.

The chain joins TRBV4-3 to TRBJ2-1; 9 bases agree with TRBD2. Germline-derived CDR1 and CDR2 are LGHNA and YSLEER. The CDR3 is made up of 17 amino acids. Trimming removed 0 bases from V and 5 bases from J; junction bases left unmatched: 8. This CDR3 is CASSQEILVAGDNEQFF. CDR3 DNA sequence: TGCGCCAGCAGCCAAGAGATTCTGGTAGCGGGAGACAATGAGCAGTTCTTC.

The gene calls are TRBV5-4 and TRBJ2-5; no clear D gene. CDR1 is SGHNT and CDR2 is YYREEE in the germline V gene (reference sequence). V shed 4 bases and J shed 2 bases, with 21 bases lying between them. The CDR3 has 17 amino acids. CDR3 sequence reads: CASSGNPGPNLQETQYF. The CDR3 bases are TGTGCCAGCAGCGGGAACCCGGGTCCAAATTTACAAGAGACCCAGTACTTC.

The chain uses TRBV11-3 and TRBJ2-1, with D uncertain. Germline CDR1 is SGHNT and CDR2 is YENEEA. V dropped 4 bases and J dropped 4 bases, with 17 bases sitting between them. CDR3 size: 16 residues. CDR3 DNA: TGTGCCAGCAGCTCCTCCCATAGGCGCCCGTACAATGAGCAGTTCTTC. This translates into CASSSSHRRPYNEQFF.

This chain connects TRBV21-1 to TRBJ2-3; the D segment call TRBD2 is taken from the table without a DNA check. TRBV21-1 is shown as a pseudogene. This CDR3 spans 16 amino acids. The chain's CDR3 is CASSKIAGGPTDTQYF. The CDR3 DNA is TGTGCCAGCAGCAAAATAGCGGGAGGCCCCACAGATACGCAGTATTTT.

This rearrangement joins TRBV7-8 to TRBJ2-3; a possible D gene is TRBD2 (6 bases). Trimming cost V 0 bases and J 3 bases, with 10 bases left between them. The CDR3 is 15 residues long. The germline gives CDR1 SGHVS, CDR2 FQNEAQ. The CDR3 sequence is CASSLAVGRTDTQYF. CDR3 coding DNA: TGTGCCAGCAGCTTAGCTGTAGGGAGGACAGATACGCAGTATTTT.